This T cell receptor beta chain came from a study of siplizumab effects on memory and regulatory T cells. Findings and limits, study-wide: The mapping of alloreactive clones to unstimulated subsets covered only a minor fraction of them. Siplizumab significantly reduced alloreactive sequences traceable to unstimulated CD4+ memory cells. Where siplizumab was present, mappable alloreactive CD4+ clones averaged approximately 70% Treg-derived, compared with about 25% in controls.

This CDR3 region has 14 residues. Germline V gene lookup returns CDR1 SGHTA and CDR2 FQGNSA. Trimming took 3 bases from V and 0 from J, leaving 9 bases between them. A note on this clone: Antigen unknown.

The protocol was immunoSEQ multiplex PCR, while the TCRdb copy is restricted to in-frame clones and leaves out a portion. The sample lists 60,000 to 70,000 clones; about 90% were seen once. Input material: Tregs sorted from blood. The chain employs TRBV7-2 and TRBJ2-7; a possible D gene is TRBD1 (6 bases). This receptor was taken from a human donor in good health. In DNA form, the CDR3 reads TGTGCCAGCAGCTTGACAGGAATCTCCTACGAGCAGTACTTC. Its protein is CASSLTGISYEQYF.